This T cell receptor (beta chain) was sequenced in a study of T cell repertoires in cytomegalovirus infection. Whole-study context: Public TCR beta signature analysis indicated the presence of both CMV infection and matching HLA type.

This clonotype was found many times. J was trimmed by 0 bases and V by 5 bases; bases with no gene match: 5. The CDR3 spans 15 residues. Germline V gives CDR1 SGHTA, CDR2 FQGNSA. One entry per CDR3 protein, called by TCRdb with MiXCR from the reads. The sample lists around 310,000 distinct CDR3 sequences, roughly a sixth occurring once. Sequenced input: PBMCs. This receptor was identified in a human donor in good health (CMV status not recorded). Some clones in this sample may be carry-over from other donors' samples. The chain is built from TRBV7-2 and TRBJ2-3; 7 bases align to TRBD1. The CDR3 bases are TGTGCCAGCAGCACGGGACAGACCAGCACAGATACGCAGTATTTT. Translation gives CASSTGQTSTDTQYF.